This record covers a single T cell receptor (beta chain). These data belong to a study of blood T cell repertoires in COVID-19. Study-level background: Nucleic acid was either cDNA or gDNA, and it came from T cells, B-cell-depleted T cells, or PBMCs.

The germline gives CDR1 LGHDT, CDR2 YNNKEL (reference sequence). This CDR3 spans 13 amino acids. Trimming removed 3 bases at V and 2 bases at J, with 6 bases between. Methods used by the authors: For nucleated cells, counts were estimated from reference gene primer amplification. The method was immunoSEQ multiplex PCR; TCRdb's version includes in-frame clones alone and lacks a portion of them. V and J calls and clone size are given by that table; D and trimming were obtained from the DNA. The sample comprises 200,000 to 300,000 clones, approximately 88% of which are singletons, and over 2.5% rests with the top ten.

Input material: PBMCs or T cells enriched from blood (not recorded which). The clonotype was recovered from a woman aged 40 to 49 who had been exposed to COVID-19. The rearrangement uses TRBV3-1 (or the pseudogene TRBV3-2) and TRBJ2-3; no reliable D call. The CDR3 is CASSQLVTDTQYF. CDR3 sequence (DNA): TGTGCCAGCAGCCAGTTAGTCACAGATACGCAGTATTTT.